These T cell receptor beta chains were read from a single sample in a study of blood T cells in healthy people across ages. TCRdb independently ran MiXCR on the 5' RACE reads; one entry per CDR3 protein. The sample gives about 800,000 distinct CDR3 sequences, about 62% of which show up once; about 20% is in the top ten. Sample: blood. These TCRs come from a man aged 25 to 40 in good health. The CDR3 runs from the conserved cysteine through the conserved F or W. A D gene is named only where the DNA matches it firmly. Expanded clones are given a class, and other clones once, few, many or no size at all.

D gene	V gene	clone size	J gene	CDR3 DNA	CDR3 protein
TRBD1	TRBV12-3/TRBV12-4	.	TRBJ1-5	TGTGCCAGCACCCTGACAGGGAACAATCAGCCCCAGCATTTT	CASTLTGNNQPQHF
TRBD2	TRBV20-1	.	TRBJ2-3	TGCAGTGCTAGTTCTCCGACTAGCTTGGGTACGCAGTATTTT	CSASSPTSLGTQYF
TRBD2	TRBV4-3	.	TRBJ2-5	TGCGCCAGCAGCCGTGGGGCGGGAGGCCTCTACAATGAGCAGTACTTC	CASSRGAGGLYNEQYF
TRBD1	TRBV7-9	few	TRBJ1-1	TGTGCCAGCAGCTTCGGACAGGTGAGATTGAACACTGAAGCTTTCTTT	CASSFGQVRLNTEAFF
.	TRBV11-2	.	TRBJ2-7	TGTGCCAGCAGCGTAGATATGAAATACTACGAGCAGTACTTC	CASSVDMKYYEQYF
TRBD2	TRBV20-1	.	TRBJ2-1	TGCAGTGCCCTTCGCCCGGCTAGCGGCGGACCCCTAACCTACAATGAGCAGTTCTTC	CSALRPASGGPLTYNEQFF
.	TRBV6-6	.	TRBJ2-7	TGTGCCAGCAGTTTGTCCCAAAGGGAGCAGTACTTC	CASSLSQREQYF
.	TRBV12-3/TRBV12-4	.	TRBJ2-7	TGTGCCAGCAGTCCTCAGGGGACCGCCTACGAGCAGTACTTC	CASSPQGTAYEQYF
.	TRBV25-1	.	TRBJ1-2	TGTACCAGCAGAGTAAGGGCCGGTGGCTACACCTTC	CTSRVRAGGYTF
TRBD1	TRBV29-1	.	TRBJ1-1	TGCAGCGTTCTTACAGGGGGGGGTGAAGCTTTCTTT	CSVLTGGGEAFF
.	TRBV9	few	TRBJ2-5	TGTGCCAGCGCCGGCTACCAAGAGACCCAGTACTTC	CASAGYQETQYF